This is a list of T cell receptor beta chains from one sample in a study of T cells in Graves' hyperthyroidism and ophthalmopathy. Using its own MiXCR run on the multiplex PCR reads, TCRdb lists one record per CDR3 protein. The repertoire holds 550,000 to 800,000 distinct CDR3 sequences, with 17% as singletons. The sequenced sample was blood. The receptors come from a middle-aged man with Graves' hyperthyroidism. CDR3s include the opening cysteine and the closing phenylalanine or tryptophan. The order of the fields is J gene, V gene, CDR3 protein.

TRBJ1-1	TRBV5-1	CASSFAGQDSEAFF
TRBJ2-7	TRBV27	CASSASQEQYF
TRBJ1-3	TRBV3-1	CASSPGPSGNTIYF
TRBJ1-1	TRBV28	CASNLNPVRTEAFF
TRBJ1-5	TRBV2	CASRKGQGEQPQHF
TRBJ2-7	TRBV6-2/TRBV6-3	CASINGGQGSHEQYF
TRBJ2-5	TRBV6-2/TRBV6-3	CASSYGAGLGETQYF
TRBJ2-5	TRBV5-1	CASSLPAGLVAETQYF
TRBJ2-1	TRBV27	CASSYDLHNEQFF
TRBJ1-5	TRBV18	CASSPGQSKNQPQHF
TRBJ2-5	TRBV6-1	CASLPGGRLETQYF
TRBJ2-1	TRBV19	CASSIGLAVEQFF
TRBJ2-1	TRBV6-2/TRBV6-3	CASSSSGSWLWEQFF
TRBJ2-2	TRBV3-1	CASSSRQGPGELFF
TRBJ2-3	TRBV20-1	CSAGTSGRDTQYF